These 25 T cell receptor beta chains originate from one sample sequenced in a study of blood T cell repertoires in COVID-19. Method: immunoSEQ multiplex PCR; TCRdb's copy keeps in-frame clones and lacks some. This table holds around 200,000 clones, around nine tenths found once. Specimen: peripheral blood. These receptors were obtained from a man aged 70-80 years with acute or convalescent COVID-19.

The chain carries TRBV7-2 and TRBJ1-2; D perhaps matches TRBD1 (5 bases). CDR3 length: 17 residues. CDR1 is SGHTA, CDR2 FQGNSA, per germline. Trimming took 8 bases from V and 1 from J, leaving 23 bases between them. The CDR3 DNA reads TGTGCCAGCGCCCAACCGACTAGCAGGGTGGGTAACTATGGCTACACCTTC. This gives the protein CASAQPTSRVGNYGYTF. Full variable domain (outside the CDR3, taken from reference TRBV7-2 and TRBJ1-2): GAGVSQSPSNKVTEKGKDVELRCDPISGHTALYWYRQSLGQGLEFLIYFQGNSAPDKSGLPSDRFSAERTGGSVSTLTIQRTQQEDSAVYLCASAQPTSRVGNYGYTFGSGTRLTVV.

This chain uses TRBV7-9 with TRBJ2-2; 11 nucleotides match TRBD2. This CDR3 spans 17 amino acids. J gave up 7 bases and V 7 bases, and 14 bases lay outside the gene matches. The V gene's germline CDR1 is SEHNR and CDR2 FQNEAQ (reference sequence). The CDR3 coding sequence is TGTGCCAGCACCCCCACTAGCGGGGGCCCCCGGGGCGGGGAGCTGTTTTTT. As protein: CASTPTSGGPRGGELFF.

The rearrangement joins TRBV6-2 or TRBV6-3 to TRBJ2-7; D is ambiguous. The CDR3 covers 15 residues. Trimming removed 5 bases from V and 4 bases from J, with 18 bases in between. Germline V gene sequence: CDR1 MNHEY, CDR2 SVGEGT. The CDR3 loop is CASSALRGVFYEQYF. CDR3 sequence (DNA): TGTGCCAGCAGTGCCCTTCGAGGTGTATTTTACGAGCAGTACTTC.

This clone was counted once. As DNA, the CDR3 is TGTGCCAGCAGTTCGGACAGGGAAGGAGAGCAGCCCCAGCATTTT. Protein product: CASSSDREGEQPQHF. This sequence joins TRBV28 and TRBJ1-5; 8 nucleotides line up with TRBD1. CDR1 is MDHEN, CDR2 SYDVKM, per germline. The CDR3 extends over 15 amino acids. With V trimmed by 4 bases and J by 7 bases, 9 bases remained unmatched.

The chain carries TRBV5-1 and TRBJ1-1; D is possibly TRBD1 (6 bases). The V gene's germline CDR1 is SGHRS and CDR2 YFSETQ. The V gene lost 0 bases and the J gene lost 8 bases, with 8 bases spanning the gap. The CDR3 length is 12 residues. The CDR3 coding sequence is TGCGCCAGCAGCTTGGACAGGGAGGAAGCTTTCTTT. Amino acid sequence: CASSLDREEAFF.

V and J are TRBV28 and TRBJ1-2, with TRBD1 as a possible D gene (5 bases). V dropped 1 base and J dropped 4 bases, with 13 bases sitting between them. Germline loops: CDR1 MDHEN, CDR2 SYDVKM. The CDR3 runs to 15 residues. The CDR3 reads CASSLSGRAGYGYTF. In nucleotides, the CDR3 is TGTGCCAGCAGTTTATCGGGCAGGGCTGGCTATGGCTACACCTTC.

The chain couples TRBV6-5 to TRBJ2-1; TRBD1 matches 7 bases. The trim removed 7 bases at V and 2 bases at J, leaving 5 bases unmatched. CDR1 is MNHEY and CDR2 is SVGAGI in the germline V gene. The CDR3 sequence is 14 residues long. The CDR3 bases are TGTGCCAGCAAAAGACAGGGACCCTACAATGAGCAGTTCTTC. Its translation is CASKRQGPYNEQFF.

CDR3 residues: CASSYRDRVSYEQYF. In nucleotides, the CDR3 is TGTGCCAGCAGCTACCGGGACAGGGTATCCTACGAGCAGTACTTC. The V gene is TRBV7-8, the J gene TRBJ2-7; 9 bases fit TRBD1. In germline, CDR1 is SGHVS, CDR2 FQNEAQ. This CDR3 has 15 amino acids. J gave up 1 base and V 4 bases, and 5 bases lay outside the gene matches.

The table lists this clone with a count of one. The chain recombines TRBV18 with TRBJ2-5; 7 bases are a match to TRBD1. This CDR3 is 15 amino acids long. Germline-derived CDR1 and CDR2 are KGHSH and LQKENI. The trim removed 4 bases at V and 4 bases at J, leaving 9 bases unmatched. The chain's CDR3 is CASSLGTATVETQYF. The CDR3 nucleotides read TGTGCCAGCTCACTGGGGACAGCCACCGTAGAGACCCAGTACTTC. Based on the CDR3 plus reference TRBV18 and TRBJ2-5, the full variable domain is NAGVMQNPRHLVRRRGQEARLRCSPMKGHSHVYWYRQLPEEGLKFMVYLQKENIIDESGMPKERFSAEFPKEGPSILRIQQVVRGDSAAYFCASSLGTATVETQYFGPGTRLLVL.

The V gene is TRBV7-2, the J gene TRBJ1-5; D is possibly TRBD1 (6 bases). Trimming removed 3 bases from V and 2 bases from J, with 8 bases in between. The length of the CDR3 is 14 residues. Germline V gene sequence: CDR1 SGHTA, CDR2 FQGNSA. As DNA, the CDR3 is TGTGCCAGCAGCTTGACAGGTCGCAATCAGCCCCAGCATTTT. This gives the protein CASSLTGRNQPQHF. Full variable domain (rest looked up from reference TRBV7-2 and TRBJ1-5): GAGVSQSPSNKVTEKGKDVELRCDPISGHTALYWYRQSLGQGLEFLIYFQGNSAPDKSGLPSDRFSAERTGGSVSTLTIQRTQQEDSAVYLCASSLTGRNQPQHFGDGTRLSIL.

The V and J genes are TRBV19 and TRBJ2-1, with a possible D match to TRBD1 (5 bases). With 5 bases removed from V and 3 bases from J, the gap between germline ends came to 11 bases. The CDR3 has 14 residues. Per germline, CDR1 LNHDA and CDR2 SQIVND (reference sequence). CDR3 amino acids: CASSLGQGYNEQFF. In DNA form, the CDR3 reads TGTGCCAGTAGTCTGGGGCAGGGCTACAATGAGCAGTTCTTC.

The chain has TRBV4-3 and TRBJ1-4; D possibly corresponds to TRBD1 (5 bases). Looked up from germline, CDR1 is LGHNA and CDR2 is YSLEER. Trimming took 4 bases from V and 3 from J, leaving 15 bases between them. This CDR3 region has 16 residues. CDR3 region: CASSPRGGGANEKLFF. The CDR3 coding sequence is TGCGCCAGCAGCCCTAGGGGTGGCGGAGCTAATGAAAAACTGTTTTTT.

The chain links TRBV18 to TRBJ1-4; 7 nucleotides match TRBD1. From germline, CDR1 is KGHSH and CDR2 LQKENI. The CDR3 spans 15 residues. J lost 5 bases, V lost 6 bases, and 9 bases had no gene match. In nucleotides, the CDR3 is TGTGCCAGCTCTCAGGGACAGCCAGAGAATGAAAAACTGTTTTTT. It encodes CASSQGQPENEKLFF.

The rearrangement joins TRBV4-2 to TRBJ1-5, with D tentatively TRBD1 (6 bases). In germline, CDR1 is LGHNA, CDR2 YNFKEQ. V lost 1 base and J lost 1, with 11 bases in between. The CDR3 totals 16 residues. CDR3 nucleotides: TGTGCCAGCAGCCAAGTTGGCCAGGGGAGCAATCAGCCCCAGCATTTT. This gives the protein CASSQVGQGSNQPQHF.

The chain combines TRBV7-9 with TRBJ2-1; 10 nucleotides match TRBD1. The CDR3 is made up of 15 amino acids. CDR1 and CDR2 from the germline V gene are SEHNR and FQNEAQ (reference sequence). V gave up 4 bases and J gave up 7 bases; unmatched junction bases: 7. CDR3 coding DNA: TGTGCCAGCAGCTCCGACAGGGGGCGGATGAATGAGCAGTTCTTC. This gives the protein CASSSDRGRMNEQFF. Drawing the rest from reference TRBV7-9 and TRBJ2-1, the complete variable domain is DTGVSQNPRHKITKRGQNVTFRCDPISEHNRLYWYRQTLGQGPEFLTYFQNEAQLEKSRLLSDRFSAERPKGSFSTLEIQRTEQGDSAMYLCASSSDRGRMNEQFFGPGTRLTVL.

This clone occurred a few times. The chain uses TRBV2 and TRBJ2-5; 9 positions match TRBD1. The V and J ends lost 5 bases and 5 bases, in that order; junction bases with no gene match: 9. The CDR3 has 15 residues. Per germline, CDR1 SNHLY and CDR2 FYNNEI. CDR3 nucleotides: TGTGCCAGCAGTTCTCCGGGACAGGGTGCCGAGACCCAGTACTTC. Its translation: CASSSPGQGAETQYF.

The chain recombines TRBV18 with TRBJ1-1, with unresolved D. V was cut by 0 bases and J by 7 bases, with 9 bases left in between. The CDR3 is 13 amino acids. In germline, CDR1 is KGHSH, CDR2 LQKENI. For the CDR3, the DNA is TGTGCCAGCTCACCACCTAGCGAACTTGAAGCTTTCTTT. As protein: CASSPPSELEAFF.

V and J are TRBV7-3 and TRBJ2-3; 13 bases agree with TRBD2. CDR1 and CDR2 (germline): SGHTA, FQGTGA. The CDR3 is 16 residues long. V gave up 3 bases and J gave up 5 bases; unmatched junction bases: 5. The CDR3 loop is CASSFRLAGGRDTQYF. The CDR3 coding sequence is TGTGCCAGCAGCTTTCGACTAGCGGGGGGTAGAGATACGCAGTATTTT.

V usage is TRBV5-4 and J usage is TRBJ2-7; D is unclear. The CDR3 consists of 15 residues. Germline V lookup: CDR1 SGHNT, CDR2 YYREEE (reference sequence). V lost 3 bases and J 7 bases, leaving 20 bases between the germline ends. CDR3 sequence reads: CASSSSPTEYGEQYF. The CDR3 nucleotides read TGTGCCAGCAGCTCCAGTCCCACGGAATACGGGGAGCAGTACTTC.

The chain combines TRBV28 with TRBJ2-7; D might be TRBD1 (6 bases). Germline V gene data show CDR1 as MDHEN and CDR2 as SYDVKM. There are 13 residues in the CDR3. Trimming left V 7 bases short and J 4 bases short, with 14 bases between. CDR3 bases: TGTGCCAGCAACGGACAGTCCGAATACGAGCAGTACTTC. Its translation: CASNGQSEYEQYF.

This chain links TRBV27 with TRBJ2-3; 9 nucleotides agree with TRBD1. Germline CDR1 and CDR2: MNHEY and SMNVEV (reference sequence). This CDR3 is built from 16 residues. J was trimmed by 6 bases and V by 1 base; bases with no gene match: 8. In DNA, the CDR3 is TGTGCCAGCAGTTTATATCCGGGACAGGGCGGCGATACGCAGTATTTT. Translating it yields CASSLYPGQGGDTQYF.

This rearrangement joins TRBV5-8 to TRBJ2-3; D perhaps matches TRBD1 (7 bases). The V and J ends lost 6 bases and 2 bases respectively, with 13 bases between them. Germline CDR1 and CDR2: SGHTS and YDEGEE. CDR3 size: 14 residues. The CDR3: CASTSGGPTDTQYF. The CDR3 nucleotides are TGTGCCAGCACCTCAGGGGGGCCCACAGATACGCAGTATTTT.

The chain has TRBV19 and TRBJ2-3, with 7 bases fitting TRBD1. Trimming took 7 bases from V and 3 from J; bases not matched to a gene: 13. The CDR3 loop spans 16 amino acids. Germline CDR1 is LNHDA and CDR2 is SQIVND (reference sequence). This chain's CDR3 is CASNPLGQVETDTQYF. The CDR3 coding sequence is TGTGCCAGTAACCCACTCGGACAGGTGGAGACAGATACGCAGTATTTT.

The rearrangement uses TRBV28 and TRBJ1-5; D unresolved. In germline, CDR1 is MDHEN, CDR2 SYDVKM. Trimming left V 5 bases short and J 4 bases short, with 6 bases between. The CDR3 covers 12 residues. The CDR3 nucleotides are TGTGCCAGCAGTCTTCGGAATCAGCCCCAGCATTTT. As protein: CASSLRNQPQHF.

The chain has TRBV5-1 and TRBJ1-2, with TRBD1 matching 7 bases. Losses at the gene ends were 0 bases for V and 1 base for J; bases not matched to a gene: 9. The CDR3 has 17 amino acids. Germline-derived CDR1 and CDR2 are SGHRS and YFSETQ. CDR3 in amino acids: CASSLVVGQTFNYGYTF. The CDR3, as DNA: TGCGCCAGCAGCTTGGTAGTGGGACAGACTTTTAACTATGGCTACACCTTC.